The clone carrying this T cell receptor beta chain was recorded at least ten times. This sample was included in a study of neurological immune-mediated disorders. TCRdb recomputed calls from the 5' RACE reads with MiXCR, one row per CDR3 protein. In the table there are about 49,000 distinct CDR3 sequences, more than 8.5% of which are singletons. Germline V gives CDR1 LGHDT, CDR2 YNNKEL (reference sequence). The length of the CDR3 is 12 residues. Trimming left V 0 bases short and J 4 bases short, with 3 bases between. The time point denotes: longitudinal time-point 1 (baseline). This TCR derives from a woman aged 40 to 49 in good health. The sequencing sample was made of PBMCs. This sequence joins TRBV3-1 and TRBJ1-2; D uncertain. This CDR3 is CASSQDGYGYTF. The CDR3 region has the DNA TGTGCCAGCAGCCAAGACGGCTATGGCTACACCTTC.